The present TCR beta chain was sequenced within a study of tissue T cells after allogeneic stem cell transplantation. Here immunoSEQ multiplex PCR was the method, and the copy in TCRdb shows in-frame clones only, minus some. The sample consists of several thousand clones, about 79% of them appearing once. A word on this clone: Its antigen remains unidentified.

There are 17 residues in the CDR3. Germline V gives CDR1 SGHVS, CDR2 FQNEAQ. Trimming took 5 bases from V and 0 from J; bases not matched to a gene: 7. Regarding the study as a whole: Sampling depth was limited, and the cohort was small and clinically varied. Anatomically similar tissues had similar TCR repertoires within each patient.

The chain joins TRBV7-8 to TRBJ2-2; 9 bases are shared with TRBD2. The clonotype comes from a man between 40 and 70 years old who later had graft-versus-host disease after an allogeneic stem cell transplant. This sample comprised blood, obtained before transplantation. The CDR3 DNA is TGTGCCAGCAGCCCAGTAGCGGGGGCTTCGAACACCGGGGAGCTGTTTTTT. It yields the protein CASSPVAGASNTGELFF.